This T cell receptor (beta chain) was sequenced for a study of human thymus T cells. This CDR3 contains 16 residues. J lost 3 bases, V lost 1 base, and 8 bases had no gene match. CDR1 is SGDLS, CDR2 YYNGEE, per germline. Here immunoSEQ multiplex PCR was the method, and the copy in TCRdb shows in-frame clones only, minus some. The repertoire includes tens of thousands of clones, around 94% of them detected once, and over 0.1% sits in the top ten. This sequence was found in a boy in the first two years of life with a congenital heart defect but otherwise immunologically healthy. Sequencing was done on a sample of blood. The chain combines TRBV9 with TRBJ1-2, with TRBD1 matching 8 bases. CDR3 nucleotides: TGTGCCAGCAGCGTAAAACCCTCGACAGGGGACTATGGCTACACCTTC. Encoded protein: CASSVKPSTGDYGYTF.